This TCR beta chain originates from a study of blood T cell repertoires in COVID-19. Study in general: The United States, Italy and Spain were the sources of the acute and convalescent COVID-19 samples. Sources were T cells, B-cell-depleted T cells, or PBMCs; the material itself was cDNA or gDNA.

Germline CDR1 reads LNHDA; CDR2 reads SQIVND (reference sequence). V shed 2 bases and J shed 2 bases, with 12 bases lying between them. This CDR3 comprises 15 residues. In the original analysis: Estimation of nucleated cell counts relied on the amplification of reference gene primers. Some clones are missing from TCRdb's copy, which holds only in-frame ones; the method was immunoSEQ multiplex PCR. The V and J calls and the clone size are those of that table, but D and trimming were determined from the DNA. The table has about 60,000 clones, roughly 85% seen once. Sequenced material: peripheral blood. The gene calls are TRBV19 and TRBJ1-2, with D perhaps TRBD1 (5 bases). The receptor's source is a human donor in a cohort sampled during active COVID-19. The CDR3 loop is CASSILGAGNYGYTF. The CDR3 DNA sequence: TGTGCCAGTAGTATACTAGGGGCGGGGAACTATGGCTACACCTTC.